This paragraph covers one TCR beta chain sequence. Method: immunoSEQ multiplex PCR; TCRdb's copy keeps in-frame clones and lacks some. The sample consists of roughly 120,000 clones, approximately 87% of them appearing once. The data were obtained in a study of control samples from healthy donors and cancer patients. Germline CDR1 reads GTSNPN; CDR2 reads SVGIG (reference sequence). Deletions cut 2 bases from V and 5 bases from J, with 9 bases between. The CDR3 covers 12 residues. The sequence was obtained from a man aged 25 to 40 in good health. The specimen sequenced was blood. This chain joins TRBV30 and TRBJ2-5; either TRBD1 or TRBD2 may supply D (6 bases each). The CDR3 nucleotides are TGTGCCTGGAGTAGGGGGGAGGAGACCCAGTACTTC. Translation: CAWSRGEETQYF.